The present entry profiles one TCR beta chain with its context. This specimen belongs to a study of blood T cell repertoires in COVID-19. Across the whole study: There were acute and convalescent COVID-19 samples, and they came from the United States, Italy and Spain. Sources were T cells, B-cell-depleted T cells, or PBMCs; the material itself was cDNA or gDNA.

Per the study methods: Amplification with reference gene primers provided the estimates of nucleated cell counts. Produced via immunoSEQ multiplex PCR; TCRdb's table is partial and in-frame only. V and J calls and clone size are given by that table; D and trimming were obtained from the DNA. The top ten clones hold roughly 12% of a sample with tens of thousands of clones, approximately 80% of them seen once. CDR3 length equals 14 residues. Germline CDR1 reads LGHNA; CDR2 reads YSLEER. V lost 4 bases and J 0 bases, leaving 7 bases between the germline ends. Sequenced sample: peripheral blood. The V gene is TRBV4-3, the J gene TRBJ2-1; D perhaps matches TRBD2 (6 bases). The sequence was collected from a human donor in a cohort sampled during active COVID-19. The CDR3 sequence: CASSPRGSYNEQFF. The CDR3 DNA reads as TGCGCCAGCAGCCCGCGGGGCTCCTACAATGAGCAGTTCTTC.